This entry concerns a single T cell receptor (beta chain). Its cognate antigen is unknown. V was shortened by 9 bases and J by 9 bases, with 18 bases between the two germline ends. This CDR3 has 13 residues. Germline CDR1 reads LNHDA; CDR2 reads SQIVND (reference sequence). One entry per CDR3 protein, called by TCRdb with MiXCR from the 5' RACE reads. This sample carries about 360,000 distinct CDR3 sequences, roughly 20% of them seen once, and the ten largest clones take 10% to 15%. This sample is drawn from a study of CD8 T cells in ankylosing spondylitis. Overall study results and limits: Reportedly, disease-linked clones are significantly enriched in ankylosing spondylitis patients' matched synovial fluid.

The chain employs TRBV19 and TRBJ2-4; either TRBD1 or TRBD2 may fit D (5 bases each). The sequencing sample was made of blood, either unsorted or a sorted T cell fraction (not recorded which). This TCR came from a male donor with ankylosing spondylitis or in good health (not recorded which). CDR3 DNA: TGTGCCAGCGGCCCGGGGCTCCTCTGCATTCAGTACTTC. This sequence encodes CASGPGLLCIQYF.